The clone carrying this TCR beta chain turned up a few times. The antigen remains undetermined. This CDR3 contains 14 residues. CDR1 and CDR2 (germline): SGHTA, FQGNSA. The V end lost 6 bases, the J end lost 6 bases, and 14 bases lay between the germline ends. Production of TCR cDNA was by 5'RACE template switching, which also added a universal primer site and UMIs. TCRdb independently ran MiXCR on the 5' RACE reads; one entry per CDR3 protein. The sample gives about 240,000 distinct CDR3 sequences, 6.9% of which show up once; roughly 0.9% is in the top ten. The sample is drawn from a study of T cells after yellow fever vaccination. Whole-study findings and limits: In FACS-sorted repertoires, abundant clonotypes from the bulk population could appear as contaminants. Post-booster repertoires contained most primary-vaccination clones again (approximately 97% CD4, approximately 88% CD8).

The chain couples TRBV7-2 to TRBJ1-4, with D maybe TRBD1 (5 bases). The clonotype was recovered from a man aged 25-45 years who received the YFV17D yellow fever vaccine. The sequenced sample was CD4+ T cells sorted from PBMCs, obtained 15 days after the yellow fever booster vaccination. The CDR3 coding sequence is TGTGCCAGCAGAACTCCCGGGACTCATGAAAAACTGTTTTTT. Its protein product is CASRTPGTHEKLFF.